These T cell receptor beta chains were read from a single sample in a study of blood T cell repertoires in COVID-19. TCRdb's copy holds only in-frame clones and misses some; the assay was immunoSEQ multiplex PCR. The sample shows fewer than 40,000 clones, 80% of them seen only once. The specimen was peripheral blood. The receptor source for this set is an elderly man with acute or convalescent COVID-19. CDR3s include the opening cysteine and the closing phenylalanine or tryptophan. The order of the fields is J gene, V gene, CDR3 protein.

J: TRBJ1-1
V: TRBV6-5
CDR3: CASVQQGATEAFF

J: TRBJ1-1
V: TRBV19
CDR3: CASNTGNYFTEAFF

J: TRBJ1-3
V: TRBV9
CDR3: CASSPRTADSGNTIYF

J: TRBJ2-1
V: TRBV30
CDR3: CAWSPGYNEQFF

J: TRBJ2-1
V: TRBV10-1
CDR3: CASSEGGFYNEQFF

J: TRBJ2-2
V: TRBV6-5
CDR3: CASIPSTGNTGELFF

J: TRBJ1-4
V: TRBV7-9
CDR3: CASSSGQFNEKLFF

J: TRBJ2-7
V: TRBV29-1
CDR3: CSVENASGIYEQYF

J: TRBJ2-3
V: TRBV25-1
CDR3: CASSEGLVGRTDTQYF

J: TRBJ2-3
V: TRBV5-1
CDR3: CASSWDTADTQYF

J: TRBJ2-5
V: TRBV5-1
CDR3: CASSLTELQETQYF

J: TRBJ1-1
V: TRBV5-4
CDR3: CASRPTRGTEAFF

J: TRBJ2-1
V: TRBV15
CDR3: CATSESGKSYNEQFF

J: TRBJ2-7
V: TRBV2
CDR3: CASEASGTYEQYF

J: TRBJ1-4
V: TRBV5-1
CDR3: CASSLEGVNEKLFF

J: TRBJ2-3
V: TRBV7-2
CDR3: CASSLGRADTQYF

J: TRBJ1-2
V: TRBV7-6
CDR3: CASSLGGNYGYTF

J: TRBJ2-1
V: TRBV19
CDR3: CASSNWDRVGEQFF

J: TRBJ2-2
V: TRBV4-2
CDR3: CASSQAFSGGANTGELFF

J: TRBJ1-3
V: TRBV30
CDR3: CAWSIGSPSSGNTIYF

J: TRBJ1-1
V: TRBV7-9
CDR3: CASSPLGGAVTEAFF

J: TRBJ2-3
V: TRBV5-6
CDR3: CASSPLGTGSTDTQYF

J: TRBJ1-3
V: TRBV6-1
CDR3: CASSESFGDRGNTIYF

J: TRBJ2-5
V: TRBV3-1/TRBV3-2
CDR3: CASSQGTSGRETQYF

J: TRBJ2-2
V: TRBV16
CDR3: CASSQFGGTGELFF

J: TRBJ2-1
V: TRBV11-2
CDR3: CASSISGRNNEQFF

J: TRBJ2-3
V: TRBV5-4
CDR3: CASNPLAGGPTDTQYF

J: TRBJ2-7
V: TRBV5-1
CDR3: CASRTGTSGYEQYF

J: TRBJ1-5
V: TRBV9
CDR3: CASSPGGSNQPQHF

J: TRBJ1-2
V: TRBV9
CDR3: CASSVSGQGYTF

J: TRBJ2-3
V: TRBV6-1
CDR3: CASSAGRGQRSTDTQYF

J: TRBJ2-2
V: TRBV7-6
CDR3: CASSLGSSGRVGELFF

J: TRBJ2-3
V: TRBV7-2
CDR3: CASRQTGGGSDTQYF

J: TRBJ2-2
V: TRBV7-3
CDR3: CASAGRMNTGELFF

J: TRBJ2-1
V: TRBV6-5
CDR3: CASSTRSQQFF

J: TRBJ2-4
V: TRBV27
CDR3: CASSLPPLAGEAKNIQYF

J: TRBJ2-7
V: TRBV5-4
CDR3: CASSEPTGSYEQYF

J: TRBJ2-1
V: TRBV19
CDR3: CASIGGSSYNEQFF

J: TRBJ2-3
V: TRBV5-1
CDR3: CASSPGTGNQGTDTQYF

J: TRBJ2-7
V: TRBV6-2/TRBV6-3
CDR3: CASSIILTYEQYF

J: TRBJ1-5
V: TRBV15
CDR3: CATSREWAGGRYQPQHF

J: TRBJ2-5
V: TRBV5-1
CDR3: CASSQERGTQYF

J: TRBJ1-4
V: TRBV19
CDR3: CASSWGQGFVGKKLFF